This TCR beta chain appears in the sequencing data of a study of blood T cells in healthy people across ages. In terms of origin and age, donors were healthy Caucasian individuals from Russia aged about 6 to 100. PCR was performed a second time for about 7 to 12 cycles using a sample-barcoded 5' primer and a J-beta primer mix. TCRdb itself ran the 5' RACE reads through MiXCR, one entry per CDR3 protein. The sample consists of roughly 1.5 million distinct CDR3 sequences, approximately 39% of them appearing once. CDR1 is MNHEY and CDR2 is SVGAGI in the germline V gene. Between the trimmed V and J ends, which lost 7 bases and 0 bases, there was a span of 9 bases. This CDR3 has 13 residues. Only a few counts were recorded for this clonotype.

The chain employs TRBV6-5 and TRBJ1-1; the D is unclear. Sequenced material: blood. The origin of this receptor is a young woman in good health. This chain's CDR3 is CASNRQVNTEAFF. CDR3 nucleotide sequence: TGTGCCAGCAACCGGCAGGTGAACACTGAAGCTTTCTTT.